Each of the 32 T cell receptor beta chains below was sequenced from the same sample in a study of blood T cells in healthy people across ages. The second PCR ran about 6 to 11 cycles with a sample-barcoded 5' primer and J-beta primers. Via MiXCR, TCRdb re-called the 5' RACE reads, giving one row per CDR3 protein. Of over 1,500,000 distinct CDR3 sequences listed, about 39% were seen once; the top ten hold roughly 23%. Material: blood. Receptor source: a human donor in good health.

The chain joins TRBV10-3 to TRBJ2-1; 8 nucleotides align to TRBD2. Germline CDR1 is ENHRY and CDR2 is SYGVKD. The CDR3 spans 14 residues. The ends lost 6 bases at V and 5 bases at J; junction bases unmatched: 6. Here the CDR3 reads CAIRDSGTNNEQFF. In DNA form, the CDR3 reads TGTGCCATCAGGGATAGCGGGACAAACAATGAGCAGTTCTTC.

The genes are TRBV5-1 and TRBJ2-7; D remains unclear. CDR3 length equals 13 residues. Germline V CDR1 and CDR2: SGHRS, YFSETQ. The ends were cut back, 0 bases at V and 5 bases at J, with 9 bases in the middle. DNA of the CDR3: TGCGCCAGCAGCTTGGACGTCTTGAACGAGCAGTACTTC. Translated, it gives CASSLDVLNEQYF.

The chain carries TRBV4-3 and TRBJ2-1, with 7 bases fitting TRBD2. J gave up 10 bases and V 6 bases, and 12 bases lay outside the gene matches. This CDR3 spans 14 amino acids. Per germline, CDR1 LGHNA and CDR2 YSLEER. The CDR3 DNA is TGCGCCAGCAGACCGGGACTACTGGCACGAGAGCAGTTCTTC. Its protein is CASRPGLLAREQFF.

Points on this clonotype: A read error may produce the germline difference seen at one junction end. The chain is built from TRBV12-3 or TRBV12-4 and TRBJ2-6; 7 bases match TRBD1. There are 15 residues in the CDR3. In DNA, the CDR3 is TGTGCCAGCGCCCGGGACAGCTCTGGGACCAACGTCCTGACTTTC. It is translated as CASARDSSGTNVLTF.

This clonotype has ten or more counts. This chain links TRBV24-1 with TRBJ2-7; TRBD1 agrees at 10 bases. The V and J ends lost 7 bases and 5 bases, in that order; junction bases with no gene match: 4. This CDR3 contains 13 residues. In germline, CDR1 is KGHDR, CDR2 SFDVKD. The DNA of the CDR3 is TGTGCCACCAGGCCGACAGGGGGCAACGAGCAGTACTTC. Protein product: CATRPTGGNEQYF.

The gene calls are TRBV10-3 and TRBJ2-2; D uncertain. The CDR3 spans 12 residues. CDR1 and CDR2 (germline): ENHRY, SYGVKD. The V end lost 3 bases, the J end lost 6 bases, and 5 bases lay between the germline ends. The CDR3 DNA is TGTGCCATCAGTGATATAGCCGGGGAGCTGTTTTTT. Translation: CAISDIAGELFF.

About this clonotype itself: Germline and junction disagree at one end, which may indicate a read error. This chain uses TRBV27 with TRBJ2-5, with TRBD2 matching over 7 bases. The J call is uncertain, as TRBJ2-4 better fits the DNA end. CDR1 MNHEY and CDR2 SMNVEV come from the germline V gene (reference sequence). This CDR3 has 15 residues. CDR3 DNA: TGTGCCAGCAGTGTATCCGGGGAGGGGAGAAACATTCAGTACTTC. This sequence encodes CASSVSGEGRNIQYF.

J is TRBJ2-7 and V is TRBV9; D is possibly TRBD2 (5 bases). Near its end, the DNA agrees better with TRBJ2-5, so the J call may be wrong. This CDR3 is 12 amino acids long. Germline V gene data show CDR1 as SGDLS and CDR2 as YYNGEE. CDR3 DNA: TGTGCCAGCAGCGGGCTAGCCGGGACCCAGTACTTC. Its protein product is CASSGLAGTQYF.

The CDR3 coding sequence is TGTGCCAGCAGCTTTTACGGGTACAATGAGCAGTTCTTC. It is translated as CASSFYGYNEQFF. This chain joins TRBV7-2 and TRBJ2-1; D is uncertain. Trimming stripped 3 bases from V and 4 bases from J, with 7 bases between. The CDR3 runs to 13 residues. CDR1 and CDR2 (germline): SGHTA, FQGNSA.

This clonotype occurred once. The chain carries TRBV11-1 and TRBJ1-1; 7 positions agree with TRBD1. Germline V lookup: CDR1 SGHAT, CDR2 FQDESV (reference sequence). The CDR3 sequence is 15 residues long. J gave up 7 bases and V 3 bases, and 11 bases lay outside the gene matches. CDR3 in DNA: TGTGCCAGCAGCTTTCGGAGAGGGGGCGAACATGAAGCTTTCTTT. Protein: CASSFRRGGEHEAFF.

CDR3 nucleotides: TGTGCCAGCAGTTTACAGGGGCTATCGGGTTATGGCTACACCTTC. This sequence encodes CASSLQGLSGYGYTF. V gene TRBV6-2 or TRBV6-3 combines with J gene TRBJ1-2; 7 bases are shared with TRBD1. The germline V gene encodes CDR1 MNHEY and CDR2 SVGEGT. The CDR3 consists of 15 residues. V was pared by 4 bases and J by 5 bases, with 10 bases of the junction left unmatched.

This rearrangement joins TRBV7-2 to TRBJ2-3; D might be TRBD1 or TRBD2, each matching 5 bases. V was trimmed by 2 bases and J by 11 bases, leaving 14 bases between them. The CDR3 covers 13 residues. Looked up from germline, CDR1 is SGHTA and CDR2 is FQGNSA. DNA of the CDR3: TGTGCCAGCAGCTTAAATATAGGGACGTTGCAGTATTTT. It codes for CASSLNIGTLQYF.

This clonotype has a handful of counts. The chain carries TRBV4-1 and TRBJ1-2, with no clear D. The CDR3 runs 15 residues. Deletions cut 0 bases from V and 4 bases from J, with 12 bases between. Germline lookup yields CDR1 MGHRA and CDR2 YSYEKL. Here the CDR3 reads CASSQDSGEAYGYTF. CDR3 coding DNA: TGCGCCAGCAGCCAAGATAGCGGGGAAGCCTATGGCTACACCTTC.

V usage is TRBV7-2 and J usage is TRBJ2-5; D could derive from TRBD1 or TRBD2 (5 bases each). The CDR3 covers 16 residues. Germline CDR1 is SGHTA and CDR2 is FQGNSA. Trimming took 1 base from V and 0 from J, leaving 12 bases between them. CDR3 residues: CASSLGGIKYQETQYF. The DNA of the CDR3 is TGTGCCAGCAGCTTAGGGGGGATTAAGTACCAAGAGACCCAGTACTTC.

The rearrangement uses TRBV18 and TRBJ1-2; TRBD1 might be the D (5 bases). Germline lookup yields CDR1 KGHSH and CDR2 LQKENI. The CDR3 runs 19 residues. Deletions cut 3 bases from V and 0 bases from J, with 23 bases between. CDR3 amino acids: CASSPSTDTIPVSNYGYTF. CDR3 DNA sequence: TGTGCCAGCTCACCCTCGACAGATACTATACCAGTTTCTAACTATGGCTACACCTTC.

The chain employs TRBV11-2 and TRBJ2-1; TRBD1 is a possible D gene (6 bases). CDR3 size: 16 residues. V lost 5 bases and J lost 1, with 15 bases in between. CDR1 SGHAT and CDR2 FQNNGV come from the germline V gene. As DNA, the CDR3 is TGTGCCAGCAGCGGCCTGACAGGAACTTCCTACAATGAGCAGTTCTTC. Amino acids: CASSGLTGTSYNEQFF. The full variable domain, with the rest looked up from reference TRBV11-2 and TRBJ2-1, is EAGVAQSPRYKIIEKRQSVAFWCNPISGHATLYWYQQILGQGPKLLIQFQNNGVVDDSQLPKDRFSAERLKGVDSTLKIQPAKLEDSAVYLCASSGLTGTSYNEQFFGPGTRLTVL.

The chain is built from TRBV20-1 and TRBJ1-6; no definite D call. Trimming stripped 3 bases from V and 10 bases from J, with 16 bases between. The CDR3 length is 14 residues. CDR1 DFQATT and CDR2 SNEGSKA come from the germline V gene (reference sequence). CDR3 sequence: CSASIDPEDSPLHF. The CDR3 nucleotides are TGCAGTGCTAGTATAGATCCCGAGGACTCACCCCTCCACTTT.

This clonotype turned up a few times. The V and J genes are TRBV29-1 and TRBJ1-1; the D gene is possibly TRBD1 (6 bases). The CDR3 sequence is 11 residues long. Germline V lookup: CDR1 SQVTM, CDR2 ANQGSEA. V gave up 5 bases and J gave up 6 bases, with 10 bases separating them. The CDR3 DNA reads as TGCAGCGTTCCGACAGGAGCTGAAGCTTTCTTT. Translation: CSVPTGAEAFF.

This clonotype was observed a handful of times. CDR3 residues: CASSYRGVQETQYF. The CDR3 nucleotides are TGTGCCAGCAGCTATCGGGGGGTCCAAGAGACCCAGTACTTC. The gene calls are TRBV7-2 and TRBJ2-5; 7 bases match TRBD2. V shed 4 bases, J shed 1 base, and the junction held 3 bases outside the gene matches. CDR1 is SGHTA, CDR2 FQGNSA, per germline. The CDR3 covers 14 residues.

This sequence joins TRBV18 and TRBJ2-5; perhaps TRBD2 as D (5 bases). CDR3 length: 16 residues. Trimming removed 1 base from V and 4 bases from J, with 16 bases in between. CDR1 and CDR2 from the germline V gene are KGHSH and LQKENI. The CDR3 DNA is TGTGCCAGCTCACCACGGGTGGCCGGGATGACAGAGACCCAGTACTTC. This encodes CASSPRVAGMTETQYF.

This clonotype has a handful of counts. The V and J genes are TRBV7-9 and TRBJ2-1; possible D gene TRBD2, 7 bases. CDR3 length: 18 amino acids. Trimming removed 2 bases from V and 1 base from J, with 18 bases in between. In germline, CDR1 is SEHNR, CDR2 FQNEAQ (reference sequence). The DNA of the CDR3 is TGTGCCAGCAGCTTACCACAGGGAGGGACTCATTCCTACAATGAGCAGTTCTTC. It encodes CASSLPQGGTHSYNEQFF.

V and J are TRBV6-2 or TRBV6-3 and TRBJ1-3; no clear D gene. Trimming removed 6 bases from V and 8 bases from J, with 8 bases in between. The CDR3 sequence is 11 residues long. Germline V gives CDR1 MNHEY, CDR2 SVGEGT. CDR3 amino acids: CASSDGDTIYF. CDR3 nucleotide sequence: TGTGCCAGCAGCGACGGAGACACCATATATTTT.

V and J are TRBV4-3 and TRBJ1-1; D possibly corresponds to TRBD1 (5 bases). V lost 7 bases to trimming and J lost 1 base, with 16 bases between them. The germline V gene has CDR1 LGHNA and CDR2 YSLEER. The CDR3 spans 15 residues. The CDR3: CASTLTLTANTEAFF. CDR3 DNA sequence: TGCGCCAGCACCCTGACCTTGACAGCGAACACTGAAGCTTTCTTT.

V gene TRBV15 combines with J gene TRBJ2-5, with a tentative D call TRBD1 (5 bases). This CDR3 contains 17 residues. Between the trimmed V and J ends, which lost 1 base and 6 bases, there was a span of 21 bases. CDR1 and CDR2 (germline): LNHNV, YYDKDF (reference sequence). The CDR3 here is CATSRGAGRGRGKTQYF. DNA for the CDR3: TGTGCCACCAGCAGAGGAGCCGGAAGGGGTAGGGGAAAGACCCAGTACTTC.

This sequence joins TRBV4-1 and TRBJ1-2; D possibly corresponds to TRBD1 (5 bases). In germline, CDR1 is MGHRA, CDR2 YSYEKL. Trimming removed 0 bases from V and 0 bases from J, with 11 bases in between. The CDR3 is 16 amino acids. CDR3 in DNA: TGCGCCAGCAGCCAAGATACAGGCTTTACTAACTATGGCTACACCTTC. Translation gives CASSQDTGFTNYGYTF.

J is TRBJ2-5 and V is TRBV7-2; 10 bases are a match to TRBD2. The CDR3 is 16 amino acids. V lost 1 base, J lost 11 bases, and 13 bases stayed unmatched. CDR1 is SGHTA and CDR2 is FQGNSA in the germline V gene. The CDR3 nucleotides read TGTGCCAGCAGCTTAGTTCCGGGACTAGCGACGGGTGAGCAGTACTTC. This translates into CASSLVPGLATGEQYF.

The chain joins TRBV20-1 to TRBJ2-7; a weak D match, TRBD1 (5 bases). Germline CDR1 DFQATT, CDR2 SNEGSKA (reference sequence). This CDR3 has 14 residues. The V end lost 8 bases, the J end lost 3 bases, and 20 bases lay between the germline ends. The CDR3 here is CSPKKETGVYEQYF. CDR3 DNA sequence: TGCAGTCCAAAGAAGGAAACAGGAGTCTACGAGCAGTACTTC.

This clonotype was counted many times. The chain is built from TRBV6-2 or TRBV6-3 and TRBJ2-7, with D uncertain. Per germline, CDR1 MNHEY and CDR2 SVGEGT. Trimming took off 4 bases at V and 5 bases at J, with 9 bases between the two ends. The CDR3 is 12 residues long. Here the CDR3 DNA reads TGTGCCAGCAGTTCGCGGAGAGACGAGCAGTACTTC. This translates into CASSSRRDEQYF.

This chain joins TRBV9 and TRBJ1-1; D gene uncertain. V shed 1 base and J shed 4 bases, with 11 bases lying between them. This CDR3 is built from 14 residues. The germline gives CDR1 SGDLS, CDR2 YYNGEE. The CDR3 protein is CASSVTSEGTEAFF. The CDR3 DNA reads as TGTGCCAGCAGCGTAACGTCGGAGGGCACTGAAGCTTTCTTT.

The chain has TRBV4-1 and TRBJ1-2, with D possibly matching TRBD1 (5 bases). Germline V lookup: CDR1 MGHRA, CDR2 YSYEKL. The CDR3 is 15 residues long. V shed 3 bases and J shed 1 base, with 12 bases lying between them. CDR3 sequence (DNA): TGCGCCAGCAGCCAGTCTGCAGGGAATAACTATGGCTACACCTTC. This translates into CASSQSAGNNYGYTF.

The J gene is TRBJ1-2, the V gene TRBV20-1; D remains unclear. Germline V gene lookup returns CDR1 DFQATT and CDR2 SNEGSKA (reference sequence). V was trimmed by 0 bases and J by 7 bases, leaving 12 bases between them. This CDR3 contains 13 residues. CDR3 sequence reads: CSAREGRPAGYTF. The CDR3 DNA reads TGCAGTGCTAGAGAAGGACGGCCCGCTGGCTACACCTTC.

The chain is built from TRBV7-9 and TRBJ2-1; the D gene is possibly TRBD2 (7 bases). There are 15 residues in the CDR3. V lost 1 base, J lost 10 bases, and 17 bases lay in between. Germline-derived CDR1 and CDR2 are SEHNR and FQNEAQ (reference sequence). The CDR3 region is CASSLGGGPLREQFF. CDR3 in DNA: TGTGCCAGCAGCTTAGGCGGGGGCCCCTTAAGGGAGCAGTTCTTC. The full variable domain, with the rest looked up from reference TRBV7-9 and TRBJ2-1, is DTGVSQNPRHKITKRGQNVTFRCDPISEHNRLYWYRQTLGQGPEFLTYFQNEAQLEKSRLLSDRFSAERPKGSFSTLEIQRTEQGDSAMYLCASSLGGGPLREQFFGPGTRLTVL.